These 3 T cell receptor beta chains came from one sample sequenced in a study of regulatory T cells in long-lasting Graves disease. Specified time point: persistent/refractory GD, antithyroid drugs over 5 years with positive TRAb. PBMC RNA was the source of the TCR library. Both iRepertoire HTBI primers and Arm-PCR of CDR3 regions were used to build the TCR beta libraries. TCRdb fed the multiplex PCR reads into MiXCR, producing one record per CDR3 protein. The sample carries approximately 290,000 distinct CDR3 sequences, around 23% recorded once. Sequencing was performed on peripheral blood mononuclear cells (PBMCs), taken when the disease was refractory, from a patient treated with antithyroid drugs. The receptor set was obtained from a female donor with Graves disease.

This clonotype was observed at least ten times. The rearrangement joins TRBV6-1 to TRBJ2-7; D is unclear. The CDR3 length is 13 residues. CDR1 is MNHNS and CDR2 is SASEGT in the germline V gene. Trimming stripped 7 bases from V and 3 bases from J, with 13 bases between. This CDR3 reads CASKGRQIYEQYF. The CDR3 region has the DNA TGTGCCAGCAAGGGCAGGCAAATCTACGAGCAGTACTTC.

CDR3 sequence reads: CSVKIKGTSGMVNIQYF. CDR3 coding DNA: TGCAGCGTCAAAATTAAGGGGACTAGCGGGATGGTAAACATTCAGTACTTC. The J gene is TRBJ2-4, the V gene TRBV29-1, with TRBD2 matching over 13 bases. The CDR3 extends over 17 amino acids. J lost 6 bases, V lost 6 bases, and 14 bases had no gene match. CDR1 and CDR2 from the germline V gene are SQVTM and ANQGSEA. Supplemented by reference TRBV29-1 and TRBJ2-4, the full variable domain reads SAVISQKPSRDICQRGTSLTIQCQVDSQVTMMFWYRQQPGQSLTLIATANQGSEATYESGFVIDKFPISRPNLTFSTLTVSNMSPEDSSIYLCSVKIKGTSGMVNIQYFGAGTRLSVL.

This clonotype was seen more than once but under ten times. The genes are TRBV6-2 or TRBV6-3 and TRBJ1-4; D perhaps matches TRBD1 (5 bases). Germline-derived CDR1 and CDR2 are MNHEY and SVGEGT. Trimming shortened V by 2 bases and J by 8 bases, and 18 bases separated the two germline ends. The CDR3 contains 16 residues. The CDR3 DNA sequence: TGTGCCAGCAGTTACCTGGGACCCGATGAGGGGGAAAAACTGTTTTTT. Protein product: CASSYLGPDEGEKLFF.